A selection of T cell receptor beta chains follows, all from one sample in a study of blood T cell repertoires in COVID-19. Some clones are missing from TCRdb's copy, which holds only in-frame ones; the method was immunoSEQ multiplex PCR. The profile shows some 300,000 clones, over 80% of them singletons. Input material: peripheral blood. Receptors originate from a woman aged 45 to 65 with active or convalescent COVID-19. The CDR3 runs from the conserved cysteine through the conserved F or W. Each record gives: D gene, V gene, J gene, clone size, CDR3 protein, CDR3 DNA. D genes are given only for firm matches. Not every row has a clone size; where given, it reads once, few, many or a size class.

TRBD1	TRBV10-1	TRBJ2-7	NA	CASSEGQGAYEQYF	TGCGCCAGCAGTGAGGGACAGGGGGCCTACGAGCAGTACTTC
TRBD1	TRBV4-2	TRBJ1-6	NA	CASSQEWGQGISPLHF	TGTGCCAGCAGCCAAGAGTGGGGACAGGGCATATCACCCCTCCACTTT
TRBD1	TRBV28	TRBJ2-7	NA	CASSFYPQGARYEQYF	TGTGCCAGCAGTTTTTATCCGCAGGGGGCTCGGTACGAGCAGTACTTC
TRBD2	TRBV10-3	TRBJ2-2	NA	CAISEGGRRTGELFF	TGTGCCATCAGTGAAGGCGGGAGGCGGACCGGGGAGCTGTTTTTT
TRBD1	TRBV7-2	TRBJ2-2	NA	CASSRDRAAGELFF	TGTGCCAGCAGCAGGGACAGAGCGGCCGGGGAGCTGTTTTTT
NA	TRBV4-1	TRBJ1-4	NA	CASSQPPKSTLGATNEKLFF	TGCGCCAGCAGCCAACCTCCCAAGTCGACCTTGGGAGCAACTAATGAAAAACTGTTTTTT
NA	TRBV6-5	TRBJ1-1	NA	CASTTPGQNTEAFF	TGTGCCAGCACCACACCGGGACAAAACACTGAAGCTTTCTTT
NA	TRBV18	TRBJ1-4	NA	CASSPPIGRSGELFF	TGTGCCAGCTCACCCCCTATCGGCAGGTCGGGGGAACTGTTTTTT
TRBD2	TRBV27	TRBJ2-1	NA	CASSSILGGSVNEQFF	TGTGCCAGCAGTTCAATCCTCGGCGGGAGTGTCAATGAGCAGTTCTTC
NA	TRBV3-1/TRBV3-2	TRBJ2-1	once	CASSQEAGMGEQFF	TGTGCCAGCAGCCAAGAAGCAGGGATGGGAGAGCAGTTCTTC
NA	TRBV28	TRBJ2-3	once	CASSRVTDTQYF	TGTGCCAGCAGCCGTGTGACAGATACGCAGTATTTT
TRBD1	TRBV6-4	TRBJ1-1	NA	CIGPPGQGYTEAFF	TGTATAGGGCCCCCGGGACAGGGGTACACTGAAGCTTTCTTT
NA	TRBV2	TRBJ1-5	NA	CASSLRTRAASNQPQHF	TGTGCCAGCAGTTTGCGAACCCGAGCGGCTAGCAATCAGCCCCAGCATTTT
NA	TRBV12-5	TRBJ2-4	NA	CASGLVLGITVKNIQYF	TGTGCTAGTGGTTTGGTACTGGGCATAACAGTGAAAAACATTCAGTACTTC
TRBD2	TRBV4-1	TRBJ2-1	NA	CASSFRGLAGGVDEQFF	TGCGCCAGCAGCTTCCGGGGACTAGCGGGAGGGGTGGATGAGCAGTTCTTC
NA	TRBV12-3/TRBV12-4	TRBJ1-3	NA	CASSLQRNTIYF	TGTGCCAGCAGTTTACAGAGAAACACCATATATTTT
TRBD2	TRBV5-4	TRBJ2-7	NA	CASSARTSGRRHEQYF	TGTGCCAGCAGCGCGCGTACTAGCGGGAGGCGGCACGAGCAGTACTTC
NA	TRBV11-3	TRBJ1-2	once	CASSPNRGRAGNYGYTF	TGTGCCAGCAGCCCCAACCGCGGGCGGGCGGGTAACTATGGCTACACCTTC
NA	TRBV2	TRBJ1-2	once	CASSDWYGARKGGYTF	TGTGCCAGCAGTGACTGGTATGGGGCCCGTAAGGGAGGCTACACCTTC
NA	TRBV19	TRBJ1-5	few	CASSIILGGNQPQHF	TGTGCCAGTAGTATAATCCTCGGGGGCAATCAGCCCCAGCATTTT
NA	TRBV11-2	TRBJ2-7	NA	CASSRTKSPVPGSTYEQYF	TGTGCCAGCAGCCGAACCAAATCCCCCGTCCCTGGGAGTACCTACGAGCAGTACTTC
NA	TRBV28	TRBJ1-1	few	CASSPWGVTAEAFF	TGTGCCAGCAGCCCCTGGGGGGTTACGGCTGAAGCTTTCTTT
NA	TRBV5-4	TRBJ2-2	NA	CASSLVGTTRGTGELFF	TGTGCCAGCAGCTTGGTCGGGACCACGAGGGGGACCGGGGAGCTGTTTTTT
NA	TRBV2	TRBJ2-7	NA	CASRRGALEGSEQYF	TGTGCCAGCAGGAGAGGGGCCCTGGAGGGTAGCGAGCAGTACTTC
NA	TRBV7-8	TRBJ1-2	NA	CASSLAPGGYGYTF	TGTGCCAGCAGCTTAGCTCCGGGTGGCTATGGCTACACCTTC
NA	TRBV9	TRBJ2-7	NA	CASSVDGSPHRGNPSYEQYF	TGTGCCAGCAGCGTAGACGGATCCCCACACAGAGGGAACCCCTCCTACGAGCAGTACTTC
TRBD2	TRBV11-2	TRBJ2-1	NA	CASSLAILPSGYNEQFF	TGTGCCAGCAGCTTGGCCATTCTCCCTAGCGGCTACAATGAGCAGTTCTTC
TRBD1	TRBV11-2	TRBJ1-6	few	CASSSPGQGNSPLHF	TGTGCCAGCAGCTCACCGGGACAGGGGAATTCACCCCTCCACTTT
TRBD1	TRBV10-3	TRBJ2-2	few	CAIRPGDRGPETNTGELFF	TGTGCCATCAGACCCGGGGACAGGGGGCCCGAAACTAACACCGGGGAGCTGTTTTTT
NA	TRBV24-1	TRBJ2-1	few	CATSRGSPNNEQFF	TGTGCCACCAGTCGCGGCAGCCCCAACAATGAGCAGTTCTTC
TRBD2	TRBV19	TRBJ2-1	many	CATKGLAGWYNEQFF	TGTGCAACTAAGGGACTAGCGGGATGGTACAATGAGCAGTTCTTC
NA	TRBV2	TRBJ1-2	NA	CASRRAGPLNYGYTF	TGTGCCAGCAGACGGGCGGGTCCTCTTAACTATGGCTACACCTTC
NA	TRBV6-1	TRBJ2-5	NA	CASSVRLQGLQETQYF	TGTGCCAGCAGTGTACGTCTCCAGGGCCTCCAAGAGACCCAGTACTTC
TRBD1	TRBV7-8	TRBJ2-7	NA	CASSLALFGGQDVYEQYF	TGTGCCAGCAGCTTAGCGCTTTTCGGGGGACAGGACGTCTACGAGCAGTACTTC
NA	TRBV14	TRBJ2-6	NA	CASSRYGQEAAGANVLTF	TGTGCCAGCAGCCGTTACGGTCAGGAGGCAGCTGGGGCCAACGTCCTGACTTTC
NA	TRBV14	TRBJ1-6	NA	CASSQYQGIYNSPLHF	TGTGCCAGCAGCCAATACCAGGGGATCTATAATTCACCCCTCCACTTT
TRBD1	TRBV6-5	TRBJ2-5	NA	CASSYSRGLGQETQYF	TGTGCCAGCAGTTACTCTAGGGGGCTAGGGCAAGAGACCCAGTACTTC
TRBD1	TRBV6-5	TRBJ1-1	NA	CASTPTGVNTEAFF	TGTGCCAGCACCCCTACAGGGGTGAACACTGAAGCTTTCTTT
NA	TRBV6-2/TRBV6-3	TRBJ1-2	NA	CASSSRASGYGYTF	TGTGCCAGCAGTTCCAGGGCTTCAGGCTATGGCTACACCTTC
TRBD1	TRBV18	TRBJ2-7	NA	CASSPLPGGTYEQYF	TGTGCCAGCTCACCTCTCCCAGGGGGAACCTACGAGCAGTACTTC
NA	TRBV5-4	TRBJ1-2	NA	CASSLPEIYYGYTF	TGTGCCAGCAGCTTGCCTGAGATTTACTATGGCTACACCTTC
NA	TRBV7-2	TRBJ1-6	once	CASSQGGNSPLHF	TGTGCCAGCAGCCAGGGAGGGAATTCACCCCTCCACTTT
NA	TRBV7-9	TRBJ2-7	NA	CASRGIDRPPYEQYF	TGTGCCAGCAGGGGGATTGACAGACCGCCCTACGAGCAGTACTTC
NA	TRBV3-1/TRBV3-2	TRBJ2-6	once	CASSRSETGANVLTF	TGTGCCAGCAGCCGGAGTGAGACTGGGGCCAACGTCCTGACTTTC
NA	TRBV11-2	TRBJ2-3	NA	CASSLDHAPGTDTQYF	TGTGCCAGCAGCTTAGATCACGCGCCGGGCACAGATACGCAGTATTTT
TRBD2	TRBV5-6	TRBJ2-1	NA	CASSFSGRAGNEQFF	TGTGCCAGCAGCTTTAGCGGGAGGGCCGGCAATGAGCAGTTCTTC
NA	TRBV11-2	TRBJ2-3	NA	CASSLVRGSVLSTDTQYF	TGTGCCAGCAGCTTAGTAAGGGGGTCAGTCCTTAGCACAGATACGCAGTATTTT
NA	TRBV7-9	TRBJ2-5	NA	CASSSQGRETQYF	TGTGCCAGCAGCTCACAGGGTCGAGAGACCCAGTACTTC
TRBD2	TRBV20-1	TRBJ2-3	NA	CSASSSGRADTQYF	TGCAGTGCTAGTTCTAGCGGGAGGGCAGATACGCAGTATTTT
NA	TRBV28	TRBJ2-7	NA	CASSTGQFYEQYF	TGTGCCAGCAGCACCGGACAGTTCTACGAGCAGTACTTC
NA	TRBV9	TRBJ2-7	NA	CASSVSGLGNEQYF	TGTGCCAGCAGCGTATCGGGGTTAGGGAACGAGCAGTACTTC